Below are 13 T cell receptor beta chains sequenced from a single sample in a study of post-analysis software for immune sequencing data. The TCR beta cDNA libraries contained unique molecular identifiers. Using its own MiXCR run on the PCR reads, TCRdb lists one record per CDR3 protein. This sample has 600,000 to 700,000 distinct CDR3 sequences, with more than 50% found just once. These receptors lack a known antigen. Regarding the study as a whole: Roughly 5 TRBV segments occurring more often in patients than controls included TRBV5-6, TRBV5-1 and TRBV20-1.

The sequenced material came from blood. The receptor source for this set is a girl aged 2 to 9 with multiple sclerosis.

The chain joins TRBV12-3 or TRBV12-4 to TRBJ1-2, with 8 bases lining up with TRBD1. V was clipped by 5 bases and J by 4 bases; unmatched bases: 6. This CDR3 comprises 14 residues. As DNA, the CDR3 is TGTGCCAGCAGTGAAGGACAGGGCGGCTATGGCTACACCTTC. This gives the protein CASSEGQGGYGYTF.

This clonotype was picked up a small number of times. The V call is TRBV15, the J call TRBJ2-1; D possibly corresponds to TRBD2 (5 bases). Germline V gene sequence: CDR1 LNHNV, CDR2 YYDKDF (reference sequence). The CDR3 length is 16 residues. Trimming took 0 bases from V and 10 from J, leaving 19 bases between them. DNA of the CDR3: TGTGCCACCAGCAGAGATCACCCTTCGGGGTCGGAGGAGCAGTTCTTC. The encoded protein is CATSRDHPSGSEEQFF. Complete variable domain (other parts from reference TRBV15 and TRBJ2-1): DAMVIQNPRYQVTQFGKPVTLSCSQTLNHNVMYWYQQKSSQAPKLLFHYYDKDFNNEADTPDNFQSRRPNTSFCFLDIRSPGLGDTAMYLCATSRDHPSGSEEQFFGPGTRLTVL.

The chain couples TRBV29-1 to TRBJ2-7; 8 bases are a match to TRBD1. The J segment lost 5 bases and the V segment lost 5 bases, leaving 2 bases of the junction unmatched. Looked up from germline, CDR1 is SQVTM and CDR2 is ANQGSEA. The CDR3 length is 11 residues. CDR3 protein: CSVQGAHEQYF. CDR3 in DNA: TGCAGCGTTCAGGGGGCACACGAGCAGTACTTC.

The chain has TRBV27 and TRBJ2-7, with D uncertain. Germline CDR1 is MNHEY and CDR2 is SMNVEV (reference sequence). Trimming cost V 7 bases and J 0 bases, with 16 bases left between them. There are 15 residues in the CDR3. The CDR3 bases are TGTGCCAGCATCCCTCTAGGATCCGCCTCCTACGAGCAGTACTTC. Amino acids: CASIPLGSASYEQYF.

The rearrangement links TRBV6-2 or TRBV6-3 to TRBJ2-1, with D possibly TRBD2 on 5 matching bases. Germline CDR1 MNHEY, CDR2 SVGEGT. Trimming left V 8 bases short and J 7 bases short, with 21 bases between. CDR3 length: 15 residues. The CDR3: CASVRPGLRNNEQFF. Written as DNA, the CDR3 is TGTGCCAGCGTCCGCCCAGGACTGAGAAATAATGAGCAGTTCTTC.

Only one count was recorded for this clonotype. The rearrangement joins TRBV28 to TRBJ2-6, with 7 bases that match TRBD1. V lost 5 bases to trimming and J lost 2 bases; unmatched junction nucleotides: 6. This CDR3 is built from 16 residues. CDR1 and CDR2 (germline): MDHEN, SYDVKM. The CDR3 bases are TGTGCCAGCAGTCCAACTACAGGGGCTGGGGCCAACGTCCTGACTTTC. It encodes CASSPTTGAGANVLTF.

The rearrangement uses TRBV12-3 or TRBV12-4 and TRBJ2-7; D uncertain. V gave up 6 bases and J gave up 0 bases, with 9 bases separating them. The CDR3 has 13 residues. The CDR3 bases are TGTGCCAGCAGGGGAACTACCTCCTACGAGCAGTACTTC. It is translated as CASRGTTSYEQYF.

The gene calls are TRBV5-5 and TRBJ2-3, with D hard to call. V dropped 2 bases and J dropped 6 bases, with 10 bases sitting between them. The CDR3 has 13 amino acids. Per the germline V gene, CDR1 is SGHKS and CDR2 is YYEKEE (reference sequence). As DNA, the CDR3 is TGTGCCAGCAGCTTATCTTTCGTTGATACGCAGTATTTT. This sequence encodes CASSLSFVDTQYF.

The genes are TRBV7-9 and TRBJ2-7; no firm D call. V lost 1 base and J 3 bases, leaving 13 bases between the germline ends. The CDR3 consists of 15 residues. Germline CDR1 SEHNR, CDR2 FQNEAQ (reference sequence). The CDR3 region has the DNA TGTGCCAGCAGCTTAGGAGGAGAGAGGTACTACGAGCAGTACTTC. It codes for CASSLGGERYYEQYF. The full variable domain, completed using reference TRBV7-9 and TRBJ2-7, is DTGVSQNPRHKITKRGQNVTFRCDPISEHNRLYWYRQTLGQGPEFLTYFQNEAQLEKSRLLSDRFSAERPKGSFSTLEIQRTEQGDSAMYLCASSLGGERYYEQYFGPGTRLTVT.

This clonotype has just a few counts. V usage is TRBV24-1 and J usage is TRBJ1-2; D remains ambiguous. The CDR3 consists of 14 residues. CDR1 is KGHDR and CDR2 is SFDVKD in the germline V gene. The ends were cut back, 0 bases at V and 2 bases at J, with 6 bases in the middle. CDR3 amino acids: CATSDLYGNYGYTF. The CDR3, as DNA: TGTGCCACCAGTGATTTGTACGGGAACTATGGCTACACCTTC.

The gene calls are TRBV11-3 and TRBJ2-1; 8 nucleotides match TRBD2. The trim removed 5 bases at V and 9 bases at J, leaving 15 bases unmatched. The length of the CDR3 is 16 residues. Germline lookup yields CDR1 SGHNT and CDR2 YENEEA. CDR3 protein: CASSLGPMAGGGEQFF. The CDR3 DNA sequence: TGTGCCAGCAGCCTAGGACCCATGGCGGGGGGAGGTGAGCAGTTCTTC. Based on the CDR3 plus reference TRBV11-3 and TRBJ2-1, the full variable domain is EAGVVQSPRYKIIEKKQPVAFWCNPISGHNTLYWYLQNLGQGPELLIRYENEEAVDDSQLPKDRFSAERLKGVDSTLKIQPAELGDSAVYLCASSLGPMAGGGEQFFGPGTRLTVL.

The V call is TRBV7-2, the J call TRBJ2-1; D remains ambiguous. Trimming took off 5 bases at V and 5 bases at J, with 13 bases between the two ends. Germline values: CDR1 SGHTA, CDR2 FQGNSA. The CDR3 spans 14 residues. The DNA of the CDR3 is TGTGCCAGCAGCCCGACTGGGCTAAACAATGAGCAGTTCTTC. It specifies CASSPTGLNNEQFF.

This clonotype was seen only a few times. The chain carries TRBV2 and TRBJ1-5; TRBD1 aligns across 7 bases. The CDR3 totals 13 residues. After removal of 7 bases from V and 3 bases from J, the junction contained 3 bases not matched to a gene. Germline V lookup: CDR1 SNHLY, CDR2 FYNNEI. This CDR3 reads CASMKGANQPQHF. The DNA of the CDR3 is TGTGCCAGCATGAAGGGGGCCAATCAGCCCCAGCATTTT.